These 32 T cell receptor beta chains were sequenced from one sample in a study of blood T cells in healthy people across ages. A second about 6 to 12 cycle PCR used barcoded and J-beta primers. MiXCR, run by TCRdb on the 5' RACE reads, gives a single entry per CDR3 protein. The table lists over 1.5 million distinct CDR3 sequences, approximately 50% of them singletons. Sample: blood. These receptors were taken from a woman between 40 and 55 years old in good health.

The chain is built from TRBV4-3 and TRBJ2-6, with D unresolved. CDR3 size: 15 residues. The germline CDR1 and CDR2 sequences are LGHNA and YSLEER. The ends were cut back, 0 bases at V and 2 bases at J, with 5 bases in the middle. The CDR3 DNA reads as TGCGCCAGCAGCCAAGACAAAACTGGGGCCAACGTCCTGACTTTC. Translated: CASSQDKTGANVLTF.

The CDR3 region is CASRQGVGASYEQYF. CDR3 DNA sequence: TGCGCCAGCAGACAGGGGGTTGGGGCCTCCTACGAGCAGTACTTC. The V and J genes are TRBV10-2 and TRBJ2-7, with 8 bases matching TRBD1. J gave up 0 bases and V 6 bases, and 7 bases lay outside the gene matches. From germline, CDR1 is WSHSY and CDR2 SAAADI. The CDR3 sequence is 15 residues long.

This clonotype has just a few counts. The V gene is TRBV4-3, the J gene TRBJ2-4, with D uncertain. CDR1 LGHNA and CDR2 YSLEER come from the germline V gene. Trimming removed 0 bases at V and 9 bases at J, with 6 bases between. The CDR3 spans 12 residues. CDR3 sequence: CASSQDRAIQYF. The CDR3 DNA sequence: TGCGCCAGCAGCCAAGATCGCGCCATTCAGTACTTC.

The chain is built from TRBV5-1 and TRBJ2-5; 8 positions agree with TRBD2. The CDR3 length is 16 residues. The germline V gene encodes CDR1 SGHRS and CDR2 YFSETQ. J gave up 5 bases and V 1 base, and 10 bases lay outside the gene matches. The CDR3 protein is CASSLIGTSEFETQYF. In DNA, the CDR3 is TGCGCCAGCAGCTTGATCGGGACTAGTGAATTCGAGACCCAGTACTTC.

This chain connects TRBV4-3 to TRBJ2-3, with D possibly being TRBD2 (5 bases). Germline loops: CDR1 LGHNA, CDR2 YSLEER. V was pared by 8 bases and J by 6 bases, with 15 bases between. The CDR3 consists of 13 residues. Here the CDR3 reads CASAPSRRDTQYF. CDR3 DNA: TGCGCCAGCGCGCCAAGCCGGAGGGATACGCAGTATTTT.

The chain joins TRBV28 to TRBJ2-7; TRBD1 matches at 9 bases. The CDR3 extends over 16 amino acids. Germline CDR1 is MDHEN and CDR2 is SYDVKM. The junction had 11 bases not matched to a gene; V was cut back by 5 bases and J by 3 bases. CDR3 in amino acids: CASSPPGTGKGYEQYF. CDR3 sequence (DNA): TGTGCCAGCAGTCCCCCCGGGACAGGGAAGGGCTACGAGCAGTACTTC.

For the CDR3, the DNA is TGCGCCAGCAGAGTAAACGGGCCATCGAACACTGAAGCTTTCTTT. Protein product: CASRVNGPSNTEAFF. The chain uses TRBV4-3 and TRBJ1-1, with D unresolved. The V end was cut by 6 bases, the J end by 1 base, with 15 bases between. Germline CDR1 reads LGHNA; CDR2 reads YSLEER. The CDR3 loop spans 15 amino acids.

The chain combines TRBV4-3 with TRBJ2-1; 8 nucleotides line up with TRBD2. Germline V gene lookup returns CDR1 LGHNA and CDR2 YSLEER. The length of the CDR3 is 15 residues. The V gene end was trimmed by 1 base and the J gene end by 6 bases; junction bases not matched to a gene: 5. In nucleotides, the CDR3 is TGCGCCAGCAGCCAAGGGACTAGCAGTGGCAATGAGCAGTTCTTC. Translation gives CASSQGTSSGNEQFF.

This clonotype was detected only a few times. This chain uses TRBV6-2 or TRBV6-3 with TRBJ2-7, with 9 positions matching TRBD1. From germline, CDR1 is MNHEY and CDR2 SVGEGT. This CDR3 is 16 amino acids long. Trimming cost V 10 bases and J 4 bases; bases outside gene matches: 17. Written as DNA, the CDR3 is TGTGCCACGATCACCAAGGGACAGGGTAAGGGGTACGAGCAGTACTTC. Its protein product is CATITKGQGKGYEQYF.

This sequence joins TRBV28 and TRBJ2-5; D gene uncertain. Trimming removed 5 bases from V and 0 bases from J, with 13 bases in between. CDR3 size: 15 residues. Per germline, CDR1 MDHEN and CDR2 SYDVKM. The CDR3 region has the DNA TGTGCCAGCAGTCCTAGATCTTGGTACCAAGAGACCCAGTACTTC. Translated: CASSPRSWYQETQYF. The whole variable domain, filled in from reference TRBV28 and TRBJ2-5, reads DVKVTQSSRYLVKRTGEKVFLECVQDMDHENMFWYRQDPGLGLRLIYFSYDVKMKEKGDIPEGYSVSREKKERFSLILESASTNQTSMYLCASSPRSWYQETQYFGPGTRLLVL.

The V call is TRBV6-6, the J call TRBJ2-3; no definite D call. This CDR3 has 15 residues. V lost 6 bases and J lost 0, with 13 bases in between. CDR1 and CDR2 (germline): MNHNY, SVGAGI (reference sequence). CDR3 nucleotide sequence: TGTGCCAGCAGACCGCAGCGAACTAGCACAGATACGCAGTATTTT. Protein product: CASRPQRTSTDTQYF.

V is TRBV4-2 and J is TRBJ2-3; TRBD2 agrees at 7 bases. This CDR3 is built from 16 residues. Losses at the gene ends were 0 bases for V and 4 bases for J; bases not matched to a gene: 7. Germline CDR1 LGHNA, CDR2 YNFKEQ. The CDR3 here is CASSQELGGGADTQYF. The CDR3 nucleotides read TGTGCCAGCAGCCAAGAACTGGGCGGGGGAGCAGATACGCAGTATTTT.

The gene calls are TRBV4-1 and TRBJ2-3; 9 bases agree with TRBD2. The trim removed 0 bases at V and 5 bases at J, leaving 0 bases unmatched. Germline CDR1 and CDR2: MGHRA and YSYEKL. The CDR3 totals 14 residues. The CDR3 DNA is TGCGCCAGCAGCCAAGATAGCGGGGGAGATACGCAGTATTTT. Amino acid sequence: CASSQDSGGDTQYF.

This clonotype has just a few counts. The chain joins TRBV12-3 or TRBV12-4 to TRBJ1-1; TRBD1 agrees at 9 bases. The CDR3 is 15 amino acids. With V trimmed by 5 bases and J by 4 bases, 8 bases remained unmatched. Here the CDR3 reads CASSPGGQGSTEAFF. DNA for the CDR3: TGTGCCAGCAGTCCGGGGGGACAGGGAAGCACTGAAGCTTTCTTT.

This clonotype was seen a handful of times. The chain links TRBV6-5 to TRBJ2-7; D possibly uses TRBD1 or TRBD2 (5 bases each). Germline V CDR1 and CDR2: MNHEY, SVGAGI. CDR3 size: 18 residues. Deletions cut 0 bases from V and 5 bases from J, with 23 bases between. The CDR3 region is CASSYSGGRGRVDDEQYF. CDR3 nucleotides: TGTGCCAGCAGTTACTCGGGCGGTCGGGGCAGGGTAGACGACGAGCAGTACTTC.

The rearrangement joins TRBV16 to TRBJ2-6; 9 nucleotides line up with TRBD1. The germline gives CDR1 KGHSY, CDR2 FQNENV. The CDR3 is 19 amino acids. With V trimmed by 4 bases and J by 1 base, 11 bases remained unmatched. CDR3 sequence: CASSLRSGQGFSGANVLTF. The DNA for the CDR3 is TGTGCCAGCAGCCTCAGATCGGGACAGGGATTTTCTGGGGCCAACGTCCTGACTTTC.

The chain links TRBV2 to TRBJ2-1; 9 bases match TRBD1. Germline CDR1 is SNHLY and CDR2 is FYNNEI. This CDR3 is built from 16 residues. After removal of 5 bases from V and 6 bases from J, the junction contained 11 bases not matched to a gene. CDR3 amino acids: CASSQTGTGNLNEQFF. DNA of the CDR3: TGTGCCAGCAGTCAAACCGGGACAGGGAACCTCAATGAGCAGTTCTTC.

V gene TRBV20-1 combines with J gene TRBJ1-2, with D possibly being TRBD1 (5 bases). Germline V CDR1 and CDR2: DFQATT, SNEGSKA (reference sequence). V lost 2 bases and J 8 bases, leaving 15 bases between the germline ends. There are 13 residues in the CDR3. CDR3 region: CSARSRESGGYTF. The CDR3 DNA is TGCAGTGCTAGAAGCAGGGAATCAGGGGGCTACACCTTC.

The rearrangement uses TRBV11-2 and TRBJ1-2; D is perhaps TRBD1 (5 bases). The CDR3 length is 13 residues. Trimming left V 4 bases short and J 8 bases short, with 14 bases between. Germline V gene lookup returns CDR1 SGHAT and CDR2 FQNNGV. CDR3 sequence reads: CASSSVRAYGYTF. The CDR3 coding sequence is TGTGCCAGCAGCTCTGTCAGGGCCTACGGCTACACCTTC.

The CDR3 DNA is TGTGCCACCAGCAGACTTACAGGGGTGAGCACAGATACGCAGTATTTT. It codes for CATSRLTGVSTDTQYF. V and J are TRBV15 and TRBJ2-3; the match to TRBD1 covers 7 bases. The J segment lost 0 bases and the V segment lost 2 bases, leaving 5 bases of the junction unmatched. From germline, CDR1 is LNHNV and CDR2 YYDKDF (reference sequence). CDR3 length: 16 residues.

This clonotype was recorded a few times. The chain combines TRBV5-1 with TRBJ1-1; D is uncertain. The CDR3 runs 14 residues. Trimming took 1 base from V and 1 from J, leaving 8 bases between them. CDR1 is SGHRS and CDR2 is YFSETQ in the germline V gene. The CDR3 loop is CASSLTPANTEAFF. CDR3 DNA: TGCGCCAGCAGCTTGACCCCAGCGAACACTGAAGCTTTCTTT.

This clonotype was counted only a few times. The chain recombines TRBV7-9 with TRBJ2-5; unclear D gene. Trimming took 0 bases from V and 11 from J, leaving 16 bases between them. Germline V gene sequence: CDR1 SEHNR, CDR2 FQNEAQ (reference sequence). The CDR3 loop spans 14 amino acids. CDR3 coding DNA: TGTGCCAGCAGCTTAGCGGGCGGTAGCAATGAGCAGTACTTC. Residues: CASSLAGGSNEQYF. The whole variable domain, filled in from reference TRBV7-9 and TRBJ2-5, reads DTGVSQNPRHKITKRGQNVTFRCDPISEHNRLYWYRQTLGQGPEFLTYFQNEAQLEKSRLLSDRFSAERPKGSFSTLEIQRTEQGDSAMYLCASSLAGGSNEQYFGPGTRLLVL.

The table lists this clonotype with a few counts. The chain combines TRBV12-3 or TRBV12-4 with TRBJ2-5, with 10 nucleotides matching TRBD2. The J call may be faulty, since TRBJ2-7 better matches the DNA end. The CDR3 extends over 15 amino acids. CDR3 in amino acids: CASSSNSGGKYEQYF. In nucleotides, the CDR3 is TGTGCCAGCAGTTCGAATAGCGGGGGGAAGTACGAGCAGTACTTC.

The V call is TRBV10-1, the J call TRBJ1-5, with unresolved D. This CDR3 region has 13 residues. Germline V lookup: CDR1 WNHNN, CDR2 SYGVQD (reference sequence). V lost 4 bases and J 3 bases, leaving 7 bases between the germline ends. DNA for the CDR3: TGCGCCAGCAGTGGGGAGTTCAATCAGCCCCAGCATTTT. It yields the protein CASSGEFNQPQHF.

The V and J genes are TRBV6-1 and TRBJ1-4; the D gene is possibly TRBD1 (5 bases). The CDR3 covers 15 residues. Trimming left V 6 bases short and J 5 bases short, with 16 bases between. Germline CDR1 MNHNS, CDR2 SASEGT. The CDR3 sequence: CASRDPGLENEKLFF. The CDR3, as DNA: TGTGCCAGCAGAGACCCGGGACTGGAAAATGAAAAACTGTTTTTT.

This clonotype was seen a few times. V usage is TRBV24-1 and J usage is TRBJ2-5; 9 bases map to TRBD2. V dropped 4 bases and J dropped 6; count of bases not matched to a gene: 20. This CDR3 is built from 19 residues. CDR1 is KGHDR, CDR2 SFDVKD, per germline. CDR3 sequence (DNA): TGTGCCACCAGTGAGGCCGGGGGGACGGCGGGGGGGTTCCAGAAGACCCAGTACTTC. It translates to CATSEAGGTAGGFQKTQYF.

This clonotype was seen a few times. J is TRBJ2-6 and V is TRBV5-1; D not resolved. V was clipped by 7 bases and J by 0 bases, with 14 bases between them. The germline gives CDR1 SGHRS, CDR2 YFSETQ. CDR3 length: 16 residues. This CDR3 is CASLDQRGSGANVLTF. The CDR3 region has the DNA TGCGCCAGCCTTGACCAGCGCGGCTCTGGGGCCAACGTCCTGACTTTC.

The genes are TRBV6-2 or TRBV6-3 and TRBJ2-5; D is undetermined. V shed 6 bases and J shed 1 base, with 12 bases lying between them. CDR3 length: 14 residues. The germline CDR1 and CDR2 sequences are MNHEY and SVGEGT. The CDR3 here is CASRRDLVQETQYF. The DNA of the CDR3 is TGTGCCAGCAGGAGAGACTTGGTCCAAGAGACCCAGTACTTC.

V is TRBV12-3 or TRBV12-4 and J is TRBJ1-6, with D hard to call. The CDR3 is 14 residues long. V was trimmed by 1 base and J by 6 bases, leaving 7 bases between them. The CDR3 bases are TGTGCCAGCAGTTTAGAGGGCCTTAATTCACCCCTCCACTTT. Protein: CASSLEGLNSPLHF.

This clonotype was observed a handful of times. J is TRBJ2-4 and V is TRBV2; 9 bases align to TRBD1. The CDR3 has 16 residues. Germline V gene lookup returns CDR1 SNHLY and CDR2 FYNNEI. Trimming cost V 6 bases and J 2 bases; bases outside gene matches: 8. The CDR3 sequence: CASSGPGTGSKNIQYF. The CDR3 DNA is TGTGCCAGCAGCGGTCCCGGGACAGGGTCCAAAAACATTCAGTACTTC.

This clonotype showed up just a few times. This chain connects TRBV9 to TRBJ2-1, with no clear D. V shed 0 bases and J shed 0 bases, with 10 bases lying between them. The CDR3 is 16 residues long. CDR1 is SGDLS and CDR2 is YYNGEE in the germline V gene. The CDR3 DNA is TGTGCCAGCAGCGTAGTCAGTGGTGGCTCCTACAATGAGCAGTTCTTC. It encodes CASSVVSGGSYNEQFF.

The chain has TRBV7-2 and TRBJ2-1, with TRBD1 matching 9 bases. The ends lost 4 bases at V and 2 bases at J; junction bases unmatched: 3. Germline V gives CDR1 SGHTA, CDR2 FQGNSA. The CDR3 has 15 amino acids. The CDR3 sequence: CASSSWTGAYNEQFF. The CDR3 bases are TGTGCCAGCAGCTCTTGGACAGGGGCCTACAATGAGCAGTTCTTC.